Given below is one T cell receptor (beta chain) in context. The antigen is unknown. Profiled with immunoSEQ multiplex PCR; TCRdb holds only in-frame clones, not every one. The sample has approximately 27,000 clones, roughly 85% seen once. This entry is derived from a study of multiple sclerosis patients with progressive multifocal leukoencephalopathy. Germline CDR1 reads SQVTM; CDR2 reads ANQGSEA. V lost 7 bases to trimming and J lost 13 bases, with 16 bases between them. This CDR3 region has 11 residues. Whole-study findings and limits: Most PML patients had lower entropy, suggesting less diverse TRB repertoires. Expanded clones at PML onset predated and persisted through natalizumab therapy.

Time point noted: time of PML onset. Detection of JC virus DNA in cerebrospinal fluid confirmed PML diagnosed from clinical and MRI findings. Prior interferon beta treatment was universal, and the PML patients were all female. The chain carries TRBV29-1 and TRBJ1-4; TRBD1 is a possible D gene (6 bases). The material sequenced was PBMCs, taken from a patient treated with natalizumab. This TCR was sampled from a woman in her twenties or thirties with progressive multifocal leukoencephalopathy. CDR3 nucleotide sequence: TGCAGCGCGGGGGGGGCCGCAGGACTGTTTTTT. Its translation is CSAGGAAGLFF.